Listed below are T cell receptor beta chains from one sample, sequenced in a study of control samples from healthy donors and cancer patients. Clones were sequenced by immunoSEQ multiplex PCR, and TCRdb holds only the in-frame ones, with some missing. The data contain some 70,000 clones, about 83% of them singletons. The sequenced sample consisted of blood. The receptors here all came from a man in his sixties in good health. Both conserved end residues are part of each CDR3. The order of the fields is clone size, V gene, D gene, J gene, CDR3 protein, CDR3 DNA. The D gene is left open where the match is weak. Clone sizes are given selectively: once, few, many, or a class where the clone is expanded.

clone_size: once
v_call: TRBV4-1
d_call: TRBD1
j_call: TRBJ2-7
cdr3_aa: CASSRSRDRGSYEQYF
cdr3_nt: TGCGCCAGCAGCCGATCCCGGGACAGGGGCTCCTACGAGCAGTACTTC

clone_size: NA
v_call: TRBV5-1
d_call: NA
j_call: TRBJ2-7
cdr3_aa: CASSFEGGYEQYF
cdr3_nt: TGCGCCAGCAGCTTCGAGGGCGGGTACGAGCAGTACTTC

clone_size: few
v_call: TRBV7-2
d_call: NA
j_call: TRBJ2-1
cdr3_aa: CASSLAGQGPVTYNEQFF
cdr3_nt: TGTGCCAGCAGCTTAGCGGGGCAGGGCCCGGTTACGTACAATGAGCAGTTCTTC

clone_size: NA
v_call: TRBV5-4
d_call: TRBD1
j_call: TRBJ2-1
cdr3_aa: CASSRDRASYNEQFF
cdr3_nt: TGTGCCAGCAGCCGGGACAGGGCCTCCTACAATGAGCAGTTCTTC

clone_size: NA
v_call: TRBV2
d_call: NA
j_call: TRBJ1-1
cdr3_aa: CAGQQQGNTEAFF
cdr3_nt: TGTGCCGGCCAACAGCAGGGGAACACTGAAGCTTTCTTT

clone_size: few
v_call: TRBV27
d_call: NA
j_call: TRBJ1-4
cdr3_aa: CASSPLSSGTFGKLFF
cdr3_nt: TGTGCCAGCAGCCCCCTCTCGTCCGGGACCTTCGGAAAACTGTTTTTT

clone_size: NA
v_call: TRBV5-6
d_call: TRBD1
j_call: TRBJ1-4
cdr3_aa: CASSFGWTGHEKLFF
cdr3_nt: TGTGCCAGCAGCTTTGGTTGGACAGGGCATGAAAAACTGTTTTTT

clone_size: NA
v_call: TRBV7-2
d_call: TRBD1
j_call: TRBJ1-5
cdr3_aa: CASSPRGGMVQPQHF
cdr3_nt: TGTGCCAGCAGCCCCAGGGGGGGGATGGTCCAGCCCCAGCATTTT

clone_size: NA
v_call: TRBV29-1
d_call: NA
j_call: TRBJ2-1
cdr3_aa: CSVEAELNYNEQFF
cdr3_nt: TGCAGCGTTGAGGCGGAACTGAATTACAATGAGCAGTTCTTC

clone_size: NA
v_call: TRBV5-3
d_call: TRBD1
j_call: TRBJ1-2
cdr3_aa: CARSSRTGAYIYTF
cdr3_nt: TGTGCCAGAAGCTCTCGGACAGGGGCCTACATCTACACCTTC

clone_size: NA
v_call: TRBV4-2
d_call: TRBD1
j_call: TRBJ1-4
cdr3_aa: CASSRNRGTEEKLFF
cdr3_nt: TGTGCCAGCAGCCGCAACAGGGGGACAGAGGAAAAACTGTTTTTT

clone_size: NA
v_call: TRBV7-2
d_call: TRBD2
j_call: TRBJ2-1
cdr3_aa: CASSPSGVSYNEQFF
cdr3_nt: TGTGCCAGCAGCCCTAGCGGGGTCTCCTACAATGAGCAGTTCTTC

clone_size: NA
v_call: TRBV3-1/TRBV3-2
d_call: NA
j_call: TRBJ1-1
cdr3_aa: CASSQDLWGAEAFF
cdr3_nt: TGTGCCAGCAGCCAAGATCTTTGGGGGGCTGAAGCTTTCTTT

clone_size: NA
v_call: TRBV5-1
d_call: TRBD1
j_call: TRBJ2-1
cdr3_aa: CASSSRDRGYNEQFF
cdr3_nt: TGCGCCAGCAGCTCCCGGGACAGGGGGTACAATGAGCAGTTCTTC

clone_size: NA
v_call: TRBV13
d_call: NA
j_call: TRBJ2-1
cdr3_aa: CASSLPPGEGSYNEQFF
cdr3_nt: TGTGCCAGCAGCTTACCTCCAGGGGAGGGCTCCTACAATGAGCAGTTCTTC

clone_size: NA
v_call: TRBV30
d_call: NA
j_call: TRBJ1-2
cdr3_aa: CAWTIKFGQPYGYTF
cdr3_nt: TGTGCCTGGACCATAAAATTTGGACAGCCGTATGGCTACACCTTC

clone_size: NA
v_call: TRBV12-3/TRBV12-4
d_call: NA
j_call: TRBJ1-2
cdr3_aa: CASSSAANYGYTF
cdr3_nt: TGTGCCAGCAGTTCGGCAGCTAACTATGGCTACACCTTC

clone_size: NA
v_call: TRBV4-2
d_call: NA
j_call: TRBJ1-1
cdr3_aa: CASSQDERGQGKAFF
cdr3_nt: TGTGCCAGCAGCCAAGATGAAAGGGGCCAAGGGAAGGCTTTCTTT

clone_size: NA
v_call: TRBV6-5
d_call: TRBD1
j_call: TRBJ2-1
cdr3_aa: CASRSDRVGNEQFF
cdr3_nt: TGTGCCAGCAGATCGGACAGGGTAGGGAATGAGCAGTTCTTC

clone_size: once
v_call: TRBV12-3/TRBV12-4
d_call: NA
j_call: TRBJ2-5
cdr3_aa: CASSLDVQETQYF
cdr3_nt: TGTGCCAGCAGTTTAGACGTCCAAGAGACCCAGTACTTC

clone_size: NA
v_call: TRBV30
d_call: NA
j_call: TRBJ1-2
cdr3_aa: CAWRTTGSRNYGYTF
cdr3_nt: TGTGCCTGGAGAACAACAGGGTCAAGAAACTATGGCTACACCTTC

clone_size: NA
v_call: TRBV20-1
d_call: TRBD2
j_call: TRBJ2-3
cdr3_aa: CSASSGTSGRNTQYF
cdr3_nt: TGCAGTGCTAGTTCCGGGACTAGCGGGAGAAATACGCAGTATTTT

clone_size: NA
v_call: TRBV7-2
d_call: NA
j_call: TRBJ2-2
cdr3_aa: CASSFKGRETGELFF
cdr3_nt: TGTGCCAGCAGCTTTAAGGGAAGGGAAACCGGGGAGCTGTTTTTT

clone_size: NA
v_call: TRBV29-1
d_call: NA
j_call: TRBJ1-3
cdr3_aa: CSVESPRGGGNTIYF
cdr3_nt: TGCAGCGTTGAATCCCCCCGGGGAGGAGGAAACACCATATATTTT

clone_size: medium-sized
v_call: TRBV11-1
d_call: TRBD1
j_call: TRBJ1-5
cdr3_aa: CASSLGTGGGNQPQHF
cdr3_nt: TGTGCCAGCAGCCTTGGGACAGGGGGCGGCAATCAGCCCCAGCATTTT

clone_size: once
v_call: TRBV30
d_call: NA
j_call: TRBJ1-1
cdr3_aa: CAWSVLVMTANTEAFF
cdr3_nt: TGTGCCTGGAGTGTACTGGTTATGACAGCGAACACTGAAGCTTTCTTT

clone_size: NA
v_call: TRBV9
d_call: TRBD2
j_call: TRBJ2-3
cdr3_aa: CASSPETSASDTQYF
cdr3_nt: TGTGCCAGCAGCCCAGAGACTAGCGCCTCAGATACGCAGTATTTT

clone_size: NA
v_call: TRBV6-2/TRBV6-3
d_call: NA
j_call: TRBJ2-5
cdr3_aa: CASSPYEQETQYF
cdr3_nt: TGTGCCAGCAGTCCCTACGAACAAGAGACCCAGTACTTC

clone_size: NA
v_call: TRBV5-1
d_call: TRBD1
j_call: TRBJ2-5
cdr3_aa: CASSLAGTAKETQYF
cdr3_nt: TGCGCCAGCAGCTTGGCCGGGACAGCTAAAGAGACCCAGTACTTC

clone_size: NA
v_call: TRBV4-3
d_call: NA
j_call: TRBJ2-1
cdr3_aa: CASSQDGQESYNEQFF
cdr3_nt: TGCGCCAGCAGCCAAGACGGCCAGGAGTCCTACAATGAGCAGTTCTTC

clone_size: NA
v_call: TRBV7-2
d_call: NA
j_call: TRBJ1-3
cdr3_aa: CASSHPRGSGNTIYF
cdr3_nt: TGTGCCAGCAGCCACCCCAGAGGCTCTGGAAACACCATATATTTT

clone_size: few
v_call: TRBV6-2/TRBV6-3
d_call: NA
j_call: TRBJ2-2
cdr3_aa: CASSYRQANTGELFF
cdr3_nt: TGTGCCAGCAGTTACAGACAGGCGAACACCGGGGAGCTGTTTTTT

clone_size: NA
v_call: TRBV4-1
d_call: NA
j_call: TRBJ1-1
cdr3_aa: CASSQEGRSTEAFF
cdr3_nt: TGCGCCAGCAGCCAAGAGGGGAGGAGCACTGAAGCTTTCTTT

clone_size: NA
v_call: TRBV10-3
d_call: TRBD2
j_call: TRBJ2-1
cdr3_aa: CAISPGLAGIDEQFF
cdr3_nt: TGTGCCATCAGCCCGGGACTAGCGGGAATCGATGAGCAGTTCTTC

clone_size: NA
v_call: TRBV2
d_call: NA
j_call: TRBJ2-3
cdr3_aa: CASSESTDTQYF
cdr3_nt: TGTGCCAGCAGTGAAAGCACAGATACGCAGTATTTT

clone_size: once
v_call: TRBV6-5
d_call: NA
j_call: TRBJ2-1
cdr3_aa: CASSYEAAFSYNEQFF
cdr3_nt: TGTGCCAGCAGTTACGAGGCCGCCTTCTCTTACAATGAGCAGTTCTTC

clone_size: NA
v_call: TRBV6-2/TRBV6-3
d_call: TRBD2
j_call: TRBJ2-1
cdr3_aa: CASSVAGASYNEQFF
cdr3_nt: TGTGCCAGCAGTGTAGCGGGAGCTTCCTACAATGAGCAGTTCTTC

clone_size: NA
v_call: TRBV5-1
d_call: TRBD2
j_call: TRBJ2-3
cdr3_aa: CASSLLADGTDTQYF
cdr3_nt: TGCGCCAGCAGCTTACTAGCGGATGGGACAGATACGCAGTATTTT

clone_size: NA
v_call: TRBV6-5
d_call: TRBD1
j_call: TRBJ1-2
cdr3_aa: CASSQSGQYYGYTF
cdr3_nt: TGTGCCAGCAGTCAATCGGGACAGTACTATGGCTACACCTTC

clone_size: NA
v_call: TRBV7-2
d_call: NA
j_call: TRBJ1-2
cdr3_aa: CASSLSLVNYGYTF
cdr3_nt: TGTGCCAGCAGCTTAAGCCTGGTAAACTATGGCTACACCTTC

clone_size: NA
v_call: TRBV28
d_call: TRBD1
j_call: TRBJ1-1
cdr3_aa: CASTLVRGRRAFF
cdr3_nt: TGTGCCAGCACCCTGGTAAGGGGGCGCCGAGCTTTCTTT

clone_size: once
v_call: TRBV3-1/TRBV3-2
d_call: TRBD2
j_call: TRBJ2-7
cdr3_aa: CASSHVAGAYEQYF
cdr3_nt: TGTGCCAGCAGCCACGTAGCGGGAGCCTACGAGCAGTACTTC